The text below deals with one T cell receptor beta chain. The germline V gene encodes CDR1 SGHTA and CDR2 FQGNSA. Trimming pared 0 bases from V and 3 bases from J, leaving 9 bases between. The CDR3 is made up of 15 amino acids. These data come from a study of regulatory T cells in long-lasting Graves disease. For TCR beta, libraries came from iRepertoire HTBI primers and Arm-PCR of CDR3 regions. Each CDR3 protein is one row after TCRdb ran MiXCR on the multiplex PCR reads. Here the sample spans about 520,000 distinct CDR3 sequences, 12% being singletons. Time point denoted: newly diagnosed GD, antithyroid drugs for less than 3 months. PBMC RNA served as the TCR library source. The same sample was also used in a study of T cells in Graves' hyperthyroidism and ophthalmopathy.

The material sequenced was peripheral blood mononuclear cells (PBMCs), taken at new diagnosis, from a patient treated with antithyroid drugs. This clonotype originated in a woman between 25 and 40 years old with Graves disease. V and J are TRBV7-2 and TRBJ1-5; no clear D. Here the CDR3 DNA reads TGTGCCAGCAGCTTAGCGCACGGGAACAATCAGCCCCAGCATTTT. Its protein is CASSLAHGNNQPQHF.